This entry features one T cell receptor (beta chain) sequence. The clone's antigen remains unknown. It has no much larger one-base neighbor in the sample; base qualities were not kept. Library preparation was by the immunoSEQ multiplex PCR assay. What TCRdb holds here is the immuneACCESS table cut down to in-frame rearrangements. Part of the clones is not present; checked against another copy, under half of the missing clones reflect an unresolved V gene, and the others are unexplained. The sample yields about 83,000 clones; over 80% were counted once. The ten largest account for 3.5% of the sample. The sample originates from a study of T cell changes during pregnancy in multiple sclerosis (dated by TCRdb to about 2019). General notes on the study: The study examined how the T cell repertoire changed over the course of pregnancy in women with multiple sclerosis.

Taken from the germline V gene, the CDR1 and CDR2 loops are SNHLY and FYNNEI. The V end loses 8 bases and the J end loses 3 bases, and a stretch of 7 bases separates them. Its CDR3 holds 12 amino acids, cysteine through phenylalanine. Just CDR3 DNA is preserved here, 36 bases in frame from base 1. The chain is assembled from TRBV2 and TRBJ2-2; TRBD2 is perhaps the D gene, given 5 matching bases. This clonotype was obtained from a female donor in good health, serving as a control in a pregnancy study. Some clones in this sample may be carry-over from other donors' samples. Source: PBMCs, taken in the first trimester of pregnancy. The CDR3 has the sequence CASGGDTGELFF. At the DNA level, the sequence is TGTGCCAGCGGAGGTGACACCGGGGAGCTGTTTTTT.